This entry lists 17 T cell receptor beta chains sequenced from one sample in a study of CD8+CD57+ T cells in acquired aplastic anemia. Template material for TCR beta VDJ and CDR3 profiling consisted of genomic DNA. TCRdb re-called the reads through MiXCR, storing one row per CDR3 protein. The sample records hundreds of thousands of distinct CDR3 sequences, approximately 32% being singletons. CD8+CD57+ cell expansion had been shown by flow cytometry in patients chosen for sequencing. The sample comprised sorted CD4+, CD8+, or CD8+CD57+ T cells (not recorded which) from PBMCs. The receptors stem from a human donor with aplastic anemia.

This clonotype was counted a few times. The chain has TRBV20-1 and TRBJ2-1; 16 nucleotides match TRBD2. The CDR3 extends over 16 amino acids. Germline CDR1 reads DFQATT; CDR2 reads SNEGSKA (reference sequence). V was pared by 4 bases and J by 6 bases, with 6 bases of the junction left unmatched. The CDR3 DNA is TGCAGTGCTAAAGCCGGGACTAGCGGGAGGGTCAATGAGCAGTTCTTC. Protein product: CSAKAGTSGRVNEQFF.

The rearrangement joins TRBV27 to TRBJ2-7; a possible D gene is TRBD2 (6 bases). V lost 0 bases and J lost 7, with 16 bases in between. Germline assignment: CDR1 MNHEY and CDR2 SMNVEV (reference sequence). The CDR3 extends over 15 amino acids. The CDR3 coding sequence is TGTGCCAGCAGTTTATCCCGGGACTCAGGCGAGGAGCAGTACTTC. This encodes CASSLSRDSGEEQYF.

The genes are TRBV9 and TRBJ2-3, with 11 nucleotides matching TRBD2. Germline assignment: CDR1 SGDLS and CDR2 YYNGEE. The V and J ends lost 3 bases and 0 bases, in that order; junction bases with no gene match: 6. The CDR3 covers 17 residues. The CDR3 here is CASSAHGTSGSTDTQYF. CDR3 bases: TGTGCCAGCAGCGCACATGGGACTAGCGGTAGCACAGATACGCAGTATTTT.

The rearrangement joins TRBV2 to TRBJ2-5; possibly TRBD2 for D (5 bases). Trimming shortened V by 6 bases and J by 1 base, and 15 bases separated the two germline ends. The CDR3 extends over 15 amino acids. From germline, CDR1 is SNHLY and CDR2 FYNNEI. CDR3 region: CASRPGVAIQETQYF. CDR3 DNA sequence: TGTGCCAGCAGGCCCGGGGTTGCGATCCAAGAGACCCAGTACTTC. Full variable domain (missing parts from reference TRBV2 and TRBJ2-5): EPEVTQTPSHQVTQMGQEVILRCVPISNHLYFYWYRQILGQKVEFLVSFYNNEISEKSEIFDDQFSVERPDGSNFTLKIRSTKLEDSAMYFCASRPGVAIQETQYFGPGTRLLVL.

In the case of this clonotype: A clone one base away is much larger, so this may be a read error. In this CDR3 the conserved last residue, phenylalanine or tryptophan, is missing, so a read error is likely. The chain links TRBV9 to TRBJ2-7; no reliable D call. This CDR3 contains 13 residues. V dropped 0 bases and J dropped 7 bases, with 11 bases sitting between them. In germline, CDR1 is SGDLS, CDR2 YYNGEE. The CDR3, as DNA: TGTGCCAGCAGCGTAGTGGCAGAAGGGGAGCAGTACCTC. It specifies CASSVVAEGEQYL.

Turning to this clonotype: The CDR3 ends on some other residue instead of the conserved phenylalanine or tryptophan, so this is likely a read error. CDR3 in amino acids: CRLTPQGDNYGYTL. CDR3 coding DNA: TGCAGACTAACACCACAGGGGGATAACTATGGCTACACCCTC. The chain has TRBV20-1 and TRBJ1-2, with 8 positions matching TRBD1. The CDR3 runs to 14 residues. Germline loops: CDR1 DFQATT, CDR2 SNEGSKA (reference sequence).

The chain links TRBV7-2 to TRBJ1-4; no reliable D call. The germline V gene encodes CDR1 SGHTA and CDR2 FQGNSA. V was trimmed by 4 bases and J by 3 bases, leaving 9 bases between them. The CDR3 has 14 residues. In DNA form, the CDR3 reads TGTGCCAGCAGCTCGACGGAAGCTAATGAAAAACTGTTTTTT. As protein: CASSSTEANEKLFF.

This clonotype has ten or more counts. This chain joins TRBV9 and TRBJ2-3; D may be TRBD1 or TRBD2 (5 bases each). This CDR3 has 16 residues. Trimming left V 0 bases short and J 2 bases short, with 13 bases between. Germline V gives CDR1 SGDLS, CDR2 YYNGEE. The CDR3 reads CASSVDPGTATDTQYF. The CDR3 DNA is TGTGCCAGCAGCGTAGATCCGGGGACGGCCACAGATACGCAGTATTTT.

With respect to this clonotype: A much larger clone lies a single base off, so this may be a read error. This rearrangement joins TRBV20-1 to TRBJ2-7, with 12 bases identical to TRBD2. The germline V gene encodes CDR1 DFQATT and CDR2 SNEGSKA (reference sequence). The CDR3 covers 14 residues. The CDR3 is CSANLAGGIYERYF. DNA for the CDR3: TGCAGTGCCAACCTAGCGGGGGGGATCTACGAGCGGTACTTC.

About this clonotype itself: One junction end disagrees with the germline gene, perhaps due to a read error. The chain carries TRBV7-9 and TRBJ1-5; weak D call: TRBD1 (6 bases). This CDR3 is built from 13 residues. Germline V gene lookup returns CDR1 SEHNR and CDR2 FQNEAQ (reference sequence). The CDR3 region has the DNA TGTGCCAGCAGCCGGGAGGGGGGTCAGCCCCCGCATTTT. Encoded protein: CASSREGGQPPHF.

The chain uses TRBV6-1 and TRBJ2-1; tentative D call: TRBD2 (5 bases). With 2 bases removed from V and 9 bases from J, the gap between germline ends came to 14 bases. Per germline, CDR1 MNHNS and CDR2 SASEGT. This CDR3 has 14 residues. CDR3 nucleotide sequence: TGTGCCAGCAGTGAACACTGGGAGCGTGGTGAGCAGTTCTTC. Amino acids: CASSEHWERGEQFF.

In this sample, this clonotype turned up many times. This rearrangement joins TRBV2 to TRBJ2-5; TRBD1 is a possible D gene (5 bases). The CDR3 sequence is 14 residues long. Trimming removed 1 base at V and 0 bases at J, with 6 bases between. In germline, CDR1 is SNHLY, CDR2 FYNNEI. The CDR3 DNA follows: TGTGCCAGCAGTGAAGGACAGTACCAAGAGACCCAGTACTTC. Translated, it gives CASSEGQYQETQYF.

This clonotype was counted between two and nine times. The rearrangement joins TRBV6-2 or TRBV6-3 to TRBJ1-2; D remains ambiguous. V shed 4 bases and J shed 4 bases, with 7 bases lying between them. The CDR3 has 12 amino acids. In germline, CDR1 is MNHEY, CDR2 SVGEGT. CDR3 residues: CASSFGLYGYTF. CDR3 nucleotides: TGTGCCAGCAGTTTTGGGCTCTATGGCTACACCTTC.

Only a few counts were recorded for this clonotype. This sequence joins TRBV5-5 and TRBJ1-1, with D hard to call. The CDR3 covers 16 residues. Trimming removed 4 bases from V and 2 bases from J, with 18 bases in between. Germline values: CDR1 SGHKS, CDR2 YYEKEE (reference sequence). As DNA, the CDR3 is TGTGCCAGCAGCATCGGGCCCCAAGGGCGAAACACTGAAGCTTTCTTT. Translated: CASSIGPQGRNTEAFF.

The gene calls are TRBV30 and TRBJ2-2, with D possibly TRBD1 on 6 matching bases. This CDR3 comprises 14 residues. V lost 4 bases, J lost 4 bases, and 13 bases lay in between. Germline lookup yields CDR1 GTSNPN and CDR2 SVGIG (reference sequence). CDR3 nucleotide sequence: TGTGCCTGGATCAGCCAGGGGAGCACCGGGGAGCTGTTTTTT. This sequence encodes CAWISQGSTGELFF.

The CDR3 here is CSVLNRWTGVGEQFF. The CDR3 region has the DNA TGCAGCGTTCTAAACCGCTGGACAGGGGTTGGCGAGCAGTTCTTC. The rearrangement links TRBV29-1 to TRBJ2-1; TRBD1 agrees at 9 bases. Losses at the gene ends were 5 bases for V and 10 bases for J; bases not matched to a gene: 15. This CDR3 has 15 residues. Germline V CDR1 and CDR2: SQVTM, ANQGSEA.

The gene calls are TRBV18 and TRBJ1-1; maybe TRBD1 (5 bases). This CDR3 is built from 15 residues. Germline V gives CDR1 KGHSH, CDR2 LQKENI. V was pared by 6 bases and J by 0 bases, with 14 bases between. For the CDR3, the DNA is TGTGCCAGCTCCGGGGACGGAAAAATGAACACTGAAGCTTTCTTT. It yields the protein CASSGDGKMNTEAFF.